This T cell receptor (beta chain) was found in a study of T-cell reconstitution after alpha-beta-depleted transplantation in children. Unique molecular identifiers were used in preparing the TCRbeta library. TCRdb recomputed calls from the PCR reads with MiXCR, one row per CDR3 protein. The repertoire holds roughly 400,000 distinct CDR3 sequences, with roughly two fifths as singletons. This CDR3 spans 16 amino acids. Germline-derived CDR1 and CDR2 are MNHEY and SVGAGI. V gave up 7 bases and J gave up 4 bases; unmatched junction bases: 12. This clonotype was detected ten times or more. Its antigen is currently unknown. The study, taken as a whole, reports: It was newly produced T cells that mostly accounted for T-cell counts and diversity one year after transplant. About two months after transplant, alpha-beta T cells reportedly came from several hundred expanded graft clones.

The sample consisted of PBMCs, taken before TCRalphabeta/CD19-depleted stem cell transplant. The receptor was derived from a girl aged 2 to 9 with aplastic anemia, due to receive a stem cell transplant. V and J are TRBV6-5 and TRBJ2-1; 8 bases are shared with TRBD2. CDR3: CASTLTGGAGYNEQFF. DNA of the CDR3: TGTGCCAGCACCCTCACGGGGGGGGCGGGATACAATGAGCAGTTCTTC.